The rows below give T cell receptor beta chains drawn from one sample of a study of cytomegalovirus exposure and HLA in healthy donors. Generated by immunoSEQ multiplex PCR, the TCRdb table keeps only in-frame clones and is missing some. The sample has about 200,000 clones, around 73% seen once. Material: PBMCs. The receptors stem from a male donor in good health and CMV-seronegative. The CDR3 runs from the conserved cysteine through the conserved F or W. D genes are given only for firm matches. Where a row states a size, it is once, few, many or the class of an expanded clone; other rows omit it.

TRBV7-3	TRBJ2-1	TRBD2	.	CASSQLAGGHYNEQFF	TGTGCCAGCAGCCAACTAGCGGGAGGACATTACAATGAGCAGTTCTTC
TRBV5-6	TRBJ2-2	.	.	CASSQSLTGTNTGELFF	TGTGCCAGCAGTCAATCCTTGACAGGAACAAACACCGGGGAGCTGTTTTTT
TRBV10-3	TRBJ1-5	.	few	CAISAASNQPQHF	TGTGCCATCAGTGCAGCGAGCAATCAGCCCCAGCATTTT
TRBV5-1	TRBJ1-2	TRBD1	once	CASGRDRQGGDGYTF	TGCGCCAGCGGCCGCGACAGACAGGGAGGAGATGGCTACACCTTC
TRBV28	TRBJ2-7	TRBD1	.	CASNTGQGFSAHEQYF	TGTGCCAGCAACACGGGACAGGGTTTCAGCGCCCACGAGCAGTACTTC
TRBV4-1	TRBJ2-7	.	.	CASSQVVVLSYEQYF	TGCGCCAGCAGCCAAGTGGTAGTACTATCCTACGAGCAGTACTTC
TRBV18	TRBJ1-1	TRBD1	.	CASTEDRATEAFF	TGTGCCAGCACAGAAGACAGGGCCACTGAAGCTTTCTTT
TRBV5-1	TRBJ2-3	TRBD2	once	CASSPGIAGVGDTQYF	TGCGCCAGCAGCCCCGGGATAGCGGGAGTCGGAGATACGCAGTATTTT
TRBV27	TRBJ2-7	TRBD2	.	CASSSSGSLNYEQYF	TGTGCCAGCAGTTCGAGCGGGAGTCTTAACTACGAGCAGTACTTC
TRBV9	TRBJ1-1	.	.	CASSQFPGGSNTEAFF	TGTGCCAGCAGCCAATTCCCGGGGGGATCGAACACTGAAGCTTTCTTT
TRBV7-3	TRBJ2-1	TRBD2	.	CASSLTGLAGSYNEQFF	TGTGCCAGCAGCCTTACCGGACTAGCGGGCTCCTACAATGAGCAGTTCTTC
TRBV29-1	TRBJ1-1	.	.	CSTIQGSTEAFF	TGCAGCACGATTCAGGGAAGCACTGAAGCTTTCTTT
TRBV7-3	TRBJ2-7	TRBD2	few	CASSLSAGRYEQYF	TGTGCCAGCAGCTTATCAGCGGGGCGTTACGAGCAGTACTTC
TRBV5-1	TRBJ2-3	TRBD2	.	CASSPPSGTSGTYTDTQYF	TGCGCCAGCAGCCCTCCCTCCGGGACTAGCGGGACCTACACAGATACGCAGTATTTT
TRBV30	TRBJ1-6	.	.	CAWSMAGNSPLHF	TGTGCCTGGAGTATGGCGGGAAATTCACCCCTCCACTTT
TRBV14	TRBJ1-4	.	.	CASSQEDRSNEKLFF	TGTGCCAGCAGCCAAGAAGACAGGTCGAATGAAAAACTGTTTTTT
TRBV7-6	TRBJ2-4	.	.	CASSLRSGKDIQYF	TGTGCCAGCAGCTTACGATCGGGAAAGGACATTCAGTACTTC
TRBV5-1	TRBJ2-7	.	.	CASSHSTAGEYEQYF	TGCGCCAGCAGCCACTCCACGGCCGGAGAATACGAGCAGTACTTC
TRBV7-9	TRBJ1-3	.	.	CSSSPRTASTGNTIYF	TGTTCCAGCAGCCCCCGGACAGCGTCGACTGGAAACACCATATATTTT
TRBV7-6	TRBJ2-1	TRBD2	.	CASSLWGFGRESWNEQFF	TGTGCCAGCAGCTTATGGGGGTTCGGGCGGGAGTCGTGGAATGAGCAGTTCTTC
TRBV10-3	TRBJ2-3	TRBD1	.	CAISSGQGVTDTQYF	TGTGCCATCAGTTCCGGACAGGGAGTCACAGATACGCAGTATTTT
TRBV6-5	TRBJ1-6	TRBD1	.	CASSRGQGGNSPLHF	TGTGCCAGCAGTCGTGGACAGGGGGGTAATTCACCCCTCCACTTT
TRBV19	TRBJ2-1	TRBD2	.	CASSILLAGAHEQFF	TGTGCCAGTAGTATCCTACTAGCGGGAGCCCATGAGCAGTTCTTC
TRBV7-9	TRBJ2-6	TRBD1	.	CASSLSDRAISGANVLTF	TGTGCCAGCAGCTTGTCGGACAGGGCAATCTCTGGGGCCAACGTCCTGACTTTC
TRBV19	TRBJ1-1	TRBD1	.	CASSFRTGTEAFF	TGTGCCAGTAGTTTCCGGACAGGCACTGAAGCTTTCTTT
TRBV7-9	TRBJ2-5	TRBD2	.	CSSSFSGSKGGDQETQYF	TGTTCCAGCAGCTTTAGCGGGAGTAAGGGGGGAGACCAAGAGACCCAGTACTTC
TRBV5-1	TRBJ2-5	TRBD2	.	CASSFGLAGGGGETQYF	TGCGCCAGCAGCTTCGGCTTAGCGGGAGGTGGTGGGGAGACCCAGTACTTC
TRBV11-2	TRBJ2-1	TRBD1	.	CASSLGMRGRGNEQFF	TGTGCCAGCAGCTTAGGAATGAGGGGGCGCGGCAATGAGCAGTTCTTC
TRBV19	TRBJ1-5	TRBD1	.	CASSTTGNNQPQHF	TGTGCCAGTAGTACGACAGGGAACAATCAGCCCCAGCATTTT